This entry lists 18 T cell receptor beta chains sequenced from one sample in a study of persistence of HIV-infected CD4 T cells. These TCRs' antigens remain unknown. Sequencing used immunoSEQ version 4 in survey mode. Profiled with immunoSEQ multiplex PCR; TCRdb holds only in-frame clones, not every one. The sample has some 41,000 clones; around 80% are singletons. Lysates of CMV-infected fibroblasts at approximately 9.6 ug/mL stimulated these cells. CD40L-negative CD69-negative CD45RO-high memory CD4+ T cells were sorted as populations depleted of antigen-responding cells. The source material was CD4+ T cells sorted from PBMCs after approximately 20-hour stimulation, sampled from a patient who received antiretroviral therapy. All receptors come from an adult man with HIV who was CMV-seropositive.

The chain combines TRBV7-2 with TRBJ2-7, with 9 bases that match TRBD2. Germline V gene sequence: CDR1 SGHTA, CDR2 FQGNSA. CDR3 length: 16 amino acids. V dropped 5 bases and J dropped 0; count of bases not matched to a gene: 8. The CDR3 region has the DNA TGTGCCAGCAGCCCTGCGGGGGGGCGAGCCTCCTACGAGCAGTACTTC. It encodes CASSPAGGRASYEQYF. The whole variable domain, remainder taken from reference TRBV7-2 and TRBJ2-7, is GAGVSQSPSNKVTEKGKDVELRCDPISGHTALYWYRQSLGQGLEFLIYFQGNSAPDKSGLPSDRFSAERTGGSVSTLTIQRTQQEDSAVYLCASSPAGGRASYEQYFGPGTRLTVT.

The chain combines TRBV6-1 with TRBJ1-6; D is unresolved. V lost 1 base and J lost 4, with 11 bases in between. This CDR3 contains 16 residues. The germline V gene has CDR1 MNHNS and CDR2 SASEGT. The CDR3 sequence: CASSEVQRHYNSPLHF. The CDR3 coding sequence is TGTGCCAGCAGTGAAGTACAAAGGCATTATAATTCACCCCTCCACTTT.

The chain employs TRBV4-1 and TRBJ2-1; TRBD2 matches 9 bases. With 1 base clipped from V and 0 bases from J, the junction kept 10 bases outside the gene matches. This CDR3 contains 19 residues. Per germline, CDR1 MGHRA and CDR2 YSYEKL. The CDR3 loop reads CASSQVDLAGFSSYNEQFF. The DNA for the CDR3 is TGCGCCAGCAGCCAAGTGGATCTAGCGGGGTTCAGCTCCTACAATGAGCAGTTCTTC.

CDR3 protein: CASSSVYEQYF. The CDR3 DNA reads as TGTGCCAGCAGCTCCGTCTACGAGCAGTACTTC. The chain couples TRBV7-9 to TRBJ2-7; D gene uncertain. The CDR3 runs to 11 residues. Germline lookup yields CDR1 SEHNR and CDR2 FQNEAQ (reference sequence). V was cut by 4 bases and J by 3 bases, with 4 bases left in between.

The chain couples TRBV18 to TRBJ1-6, with D uncertain. Germline assignment: CDR1 KGHSH and CDR2 LQKENI. CDR3 length: 14 amino acids. Trimming removed 7 bases at V and 9 bases at J, with 16 bases between. CDR3 sequence: CASLQVSTGSPLHF. The CDR3 region has the DNA TGTGCCAGCTTACAAGTCTCGACGGGTTCACCCCTCCACTTT.

This CDR3 is CASSFGGSYEQYF. CDR3 bases: TGCGCCAGCAGCTTCGGGGGATCCTACGAGCAGTACTTC. The chain couples TRBV5-1 to TRBJ2-7, with a possible D match to TRBD2 (6 bases). CDR3 size: 13 residues. The V gene's germline CDR1 is SGHRS and CDR2 YFSETQ. Trimming stripped 2 bases from V and 1 base from J, with 7 bases between.

This clone showed up just once. The CDR3 bases are TGTGCCAGCAGCCAAGTTCGACTAGCGGGGCCCCGGAATACGCAGTATTTT. This gives the protein CASSQVRLAGPRNTQYF. The V gene is TRBV14, the J gene TRBJ2-3; 11 nucleotides align to TRBD2. V dropped 1 base and J dropped 7; count of bases not matched to a gene: 10. The germline V gene has CDR1 SGHDN and CDR2 FVKESK. This CDR3 has 17 residues. The complete variable domain, with remaining parts taken from reference TRBV14 and TRBJ2-3, reads EAGVTQFPSHSVIEKGQTVTLRCDPISGHDNLYWYRRVMGKEIKFLLHFVKESKQDESGMPNNRFLAERTGGTYSTLKVQPAELEDSGVYFCASSQVRLAGPRNTQYFGPGTRLTVL.

In this sample, this clone turned up a few times. The chain recombines TRBV14 with TRBJ1-1, with D unresolved. CDR1 is SGHDN, CDR2 FVKESK, per germline. The CDR3 consists of 13 residues. With 6 bases removed from V and 2 bases from J, the gap between germline ends came to 10 bases. CDR3 in DNA: TGTGCCAGCAGTCAGACTGCCAACACTGAAGCTTTCTTT. Residues: CASSQTANTEAFF.

In this sample, this clone turned up once. The chain couples TRBV30 to TRBJ2-7; 7 bases are a match to TRBD1. Germline CDR1 and CDR2: GTSNPN and SVGIG (reference sequence). V lost 2 bases to trimming and J lost 7 bases; unmatched junction nucleotides: 14. The CDR3 length is 15 residues. The CDR3 DNA sequence: TGTGCCTGGAGTACCTTCGAGGGGGCCCTGAGGGAGCAGTACTTC. The encoded protein is CAWSTFEGALREQYF. Based on the CDR3 plus reference TRBV30 and TRBJ2-7, the full variable domain is SQTIHQWPATLVQPVGSPLSLECTVEGTSNPNLYWYRQAAGRGLQLLFYSVGIGQISSEVPQNLSASRPQDRQFILSSKKLLLSDSGFYLCAWSTFEGALREQYFGPGTRLTVT.

This chain connects TRBV3-1 (or the pseudogene TRBV3-2) to TRBJ1-1, with a possible D match to TRBD1 (6 bases). This CDR3 has 14 amino acids. V gave up 4 bases and J gave up 5 bases, with 14 bases separating them. CDR1 and CDR2 (germline): LGHDT, YNNKEL (reference sequence). CDR3 residues: CASSLTGALTEAFF. The DNA for the CDR3 is TGTGCCAGCAGCCTAACGGGGGCGTTGACTGAAGCTTTCTTT.

The chain couples TRBV30 to TRBJ2-1; 7 nucleotides line up with TRBD2. CDR3 size: 16 residues. Germline CDR1 GTSNPN, CDR2 SVGIG (reference sequence). Trimming took 0 bases from V and 0 from J; bases not matched to a gene: 5. CDR3 coding DNA: TGTGCCTGGAGTGTGGTCGGGGGGAGCTCCTACAATGAGCAGTTCTTC. It encodes CAWSVVGGSSYNEQFF.

The V gene is TRBV5-1, the J gene TRBJ2-4; D possibly uses TRBD1 or TRBD2 (5 bases each). The CDR3 extends over 15 amino acids. Germline CDR1 and CDR2: SGHRS and YFSETQ. Trimming took off 5 bases at V and 6 bases at J, with 18 bases between the two ends. The CDR3 protein is CASSSPEGHGNIQYF. CDR3 sequence (DNA): TGCGCCAGCAGTTCCCCCGAGGGGCACGGAAACATTCAGTACTTC.

This clone appeared a few times. J is TRBJ2-2 and V is TRBV6-1, with D unresolved. Trimming removed 0 bases at V and 2 bases at J, with 10 bases between. Germline CDR1 and CDR2: MNHNS and SASEGT. The CDR3 totals 16 residues. CDR3 coding DNA: TGTGCCAGCAGTGAAGCAGGTTCTATTAACACCGGGGAGCTGTTTTTT. Amino acid sequence: CASSEAGSINTGELFF.

The chain has TRBV15 and TRBJ2-7; 7 bases fit TRBD1. CDR1 is LNHNV and CDR2 is YYDKDF in the germline V gene (reference sequence). The V and J ends lost 1 base and 3 bases, in that order; junction bases with no gene match: 9. The CDR3 sequence is 16 residues long. The CDR3 loop is CATSRAALGGHYEQYF. The CDR3 coding sequence is TGTGCCACCAGCAGAGCAGCTTTAGGGGGCCACTACGAGCAGTACTTC.

The genes are TRBV4-1 and TRBJ2-3, with 10 bases fitting TRBD2. Germline V gene lookup returns CDR1 MGHRA and CDR2 YSYEKL. Germline trimming cut 2 bases from V and 1 base from J; bases unmatched to any gene: 0. This CDR3 comprises 15 residues. The CDR3 nucleotides are TGCGCCAGCAGCCAACTAGCGGGGGGCACAGATACGCAGTATTTT. Amino acid sequence: CASSQLAGGTDTQYF.

The CDR3 region is CASSLNGPGEQYF. DNA of the CDR3: TGTGCCAGCAGCTTAAACGGCCCCGGGGAGCAGTACTTC. The chain combines TRBV7-9 with TRBJ2-7; D is undetermined. Germline CDR1 is SEHNR and CDR2 is FQNEAQ (reference sequence). This CDR3 spans 13 amino acids. The V end lost 2 bases, the J end lost 7 bases, and 12 bases lay between the germline ends. Drawing the rest from reference TRBV7-9 and TRBJ2-7, the complete variable domain is DTGVSQNPRHKITKRGQNVTFRCDPISEHNRLYWYRQTLGQGPEFLTYFQNEAQLEKSRLLSDRFSAERPKGSFSTLEIQRTEQGDSAMYLCASSLNGPGEQYFGPGTRLTVT.

This clone has a handful of counts. V and J are TRBV14 and TRBJ1-4; possibly TRBD1 for D (5 bases). The CDR3 covers 14 residues. The germline CDR1 and CDR2 sequences are SGHDN and FVKESK. V was cut by 4 bases and J by 2 bases, with 8 bases left in between. The CDR3 DNA reads as TGTGCCAGCAGCCCCCGACAGACTAATGAAAAACTGTTTTTT. It is translated as CASSPRQTNEKLFF. Supplemented by reference TRBV14 and TRBJ1-4, the full variable domain reads EAGVTQFPSHSVIEKGQTVTLRCDPISGHDNLYWYRRVMGKEIKFLLHFVKESKQDESGMPNNRFLAERTGGTYSTLKVQPAELEDSGVYFCASSPRQTNEKLFFGSGTQLSVL.

J is TRBJ1-2 and V is TRBV28, with D unclear. Trimming stripped 6 bases from V and 0 bases from J, with 17 bases between. This CDR3 is 16 amino acids long. Per the germline V gene, CDR1 is MDHEN and CDR2 is SYDVKM. In DNA, the CDR3 is TGTGCCAGCAGCTCCGGGGAAGCCCGGACTAACTATGGCTACACCTTC. Translating gives CASSSGEARTNYGYTF.